The T cell receptor (beta chain) described here comes from a study of early T cells in non-severe SARS-CoV-2 infection. Background on the study: Sequencing targeted bulk RNA from unsorted whole blood, leaving chains unpaired.

Study results and caveats: The VDJdb matching leaned toward anti-spike CD8 responses and overlooked private and CD4 specificities.

The TCR library protocol attached unique molecular identifiers to the individual cDNA molecules. TCRdb re-called the 5' RACE reads through MiXCR, storing one row per CDR3 protein. The sample consists of tens of thousands of distinct CDR3 sequences, around 6% of them appearing once. This clonotype was recorded many times. Its matching antigen is unknown. The CDR3 contains 16 residues. Germline CDR1 reads MGHRA; CDR2 reads YSYEKL. Trimming took 2 bases from V and 1 from J; bases not matched to a gene: 6. This chain joins TRBV4-1 and TRBJ2-5, with 8 bases fitting TRBD2. The TCR sequence derives from an adult who was a healthcare worker with PCR-confirmed SARS-CoV-2 infection or an uninfected control (not recorded which). Sequencing input: whole blood. CDR3 sequence: CASSQQAGGRQETQYF. The CDR3 DNA sequence: TGCGCCAGCAGCCAACAGGCGGGGGGACGCCAAGAGACCCAGTACTTC.